This is a list of T cell receptor beta chains from one sample in a study of blood T cells in healthy people across ages. TCRdb ran MiXCR on the 5' RACE reads and lists one entry per CDR3 protein. The sample records 650,000 to 800,000 distinct CDR3 sequences, over 40% being singletons. Sequencing input: blood. These receptors originate from a woman older than 75 in good health. CDR3s include the opening cysteine and the closing phenylalanine or tryptophan. D genes are given only for firm matches. Size values are once, few and many counts, or a class for expanded clones, and some rows have none.

v_gene	len	j_gene	d_gene	abundance	CDR3aa	CDR3nt
TRBV7-2	14	TRBJ2-1	-	-	CASRKGLALNGQFF	TGTGCCAGCAGGAAGGGGCTAGCTCTCAATGGGCAGTTCTTC
TRBV10-3	12	TRBJ2-7	-	-	CASGWSPREQYF	TGTGCCAGTGGCTGGTCTCCCCGCGAGCAGTACTTC
TRBV20-1	14	TRBJ1-2	-	many	CSAPRSVGSYGYTF	TGCAGTGCCCCCCGGTCTGTGGGGAGCTATGGCTACACCTTC
TRBV3-1	17	TRBJ2-7	TRBD2	-	CASSQASGVKSSYEQYF	TGTGCCAGCAGCCAAGCTAGCGGGGTAAAATCGTCCTACGAGCAGTACTTC
TRBV6-5	13	TRBJ1-2	-	many	CASSVTPSYGYTF	TGTGCCAGCAGTGTGACACCTTCCTATGGCTACACCTTC
TRBV7-2	16	TRBJ2-1	-	-	CASSLADPGIGNEQFF	TGTGCCAGCAGCTTAGCCGACCCCGGGATCGGTAATGAGCAGTTCTTC
TRBV21-1	17	TRBJ2-1	-	many	CASSKGGEGGSYNEQFF	TGTGCCAGCAGCAAAGGTGGGGAAGGCGGCTCCTACAATGAGCAGTTCTTC
TRBV27	12	TRBJ1-3	-	-	CASMRAGNTIYF	TGTGCCAGCATGAGGGCTGGAAACACCATATATTTT
TRBV2	15	TRBJ2-2	TRBD1	few	CASSLTGAPTGELFF	TGTGCCAGCAGTTTGACAGGGGCCCCCACCGGGGAGCTGTTTTTT
TRBV28	14	TRBJ1-2	TRBD1	-	CASNSGTGPYGYTF	TGTGCCAGTAACTCCGGGACAGGACCCTATGGCTACACCTTC
TRBV10-3	12	TRBJ2-7	-	many	CAISGNSYEQYF	TGTGCCATCAGTGGGAACTCCTACGAGCAGTACTTC
TRBV10-1	12	TRBJ2-7	TRBD2	-	CASAGGLVAQYF	TGCGCCAGCGCGGGGGGACTAGTCGCGCAGTACTTC
TRBV5-1	14	TRBJ2-3	-	-	CASSPPDSADTQYF	TGCGCCAGCAGCCCACCAGACAGCGCAGATACGCAGTATTTT
TRBV29-1	16	TRBJ2-5	TRBD1	once	CSVEGGTGAPQETQYF	TGCAGCGTTGAAGGCGGGACAGGGGCGCCCCAAGAGACCCAGTACTTC
TRBV2	15	TRBJ2-3	TRBD1	few	CASSQGTGALDTQYF	TGTGCCAGCAGTCAAGGGACAGGGGCCCTTGATACGCAGTATTTT
TRBV2	14	TRBJ2-7	-	-	CANNLGSSYNEQYF	TGTGCCAATAATTTGGGGAGCTCCTACAATGAGCAGTACTTC
TRBV28	14	TRBJ2-7	TRBD1	-	CASSRTGVTSEQYF	TGTGCCAGCAGCAGGACAGGGGTAACTAGTGAGCAGTACTTC
TRBV20-1	10	TRBJ1-1	-	many	CSALSFQAFF	TGCAGTGCTCTCAGTTTCCAAGCTTTCTTT
TRBV12-3/TRBV12-4	12	TRBJ2-1	TRBD1	few	CASTRDRDEQFF	TGTGCCAGCACCAGAGACAGGGATGAGCAGTTCTTC
TRBV12-3/TRBV12-4	15	TRBJ1-2	TRBD1	-	CASSRDRGPGYGYTF	TGTGCCAGCAGTCGGGACAGGGGGCCCGGCTATGGCTACACCTTC
TRBV5-6	15	TRBJ2-1	TRBD1	few	CASSSYRGREYEQFF	TGTGCCAGCAGCTCGTACAGGGGGCGCGAATATGAGCAGTTCTTC
TRBV11-1	16	TRBJ2-3	-	-	CASSLNSGSSTDTQYF	TGTGCCAGCAGCTTAAACTCCGGGAGCAGCACAGATACGCAGTATTTT
TRBV10-3	15	TRBJ1-2	-	-	CAISEQTVPNYGYTF	TGTGCCATCAGTGAGCAGACAGTCCCTAACTATGGCTACACCTTC
TRBV4-2	16	TRBJ2-1	TRBD2	-	CASSRTGTSGNNEQFF	TGTGCCAGCAGTCGAACCGGGACTAGCGGGAACAATGAGCAGTTCTTC
TRBV7-3	15	TRBJ2-1	-	-	CASSSSGYPYNEQFF	TGTGCCAGCAGCTCCAGCGGCTACCCTTACAATGAGCAGTTCTTC
TRBV9	16	TRBJ2-4	TRBD2	-	CASSVEGRGAKNIQYF	TGTGCCAGCAGCGTAGAGGGGAGGGGAGCCAAAAACATTCAGTACTTC
TRBV12-3/TRBV12-4	14	TRBJ1-1	TRBD1	many	CASSPGTGNTEAFF	TGTGCCAGCAGCCCCGGGACAGGGAACACTGAAGCTTTCTTT
TRBV20-1	14	TRBJ2-1	-	many	CSARADGTYNEQFF	TGCAGTGCTAGAGCTGACGGGACTTACAATGAGCAGTTCTTC
TRBV11-1	16	TRBJ2-2	TRBD1	many	CASSTGQGRDTGELFF	TGTGCCAGCAGCACAGGACAGGGCCGGGACACCGGGGAGCTGTTTTTT
TRBV29-1	14	TRBJ1-2	TRBD1	-	CSVEDSGTGHGYTF	TGCAGCGTTGAAGATAGCGGGACAGGTCATGGCTACACCTTC
TRBV28	16	TRBJ1-5	-	-	CASRQSGPGRNQPQHF	TGTGCCAGCAGGCAGTCCGGGCCTGGGCGCAATCAGCCCCAGCATTTT
TRBV12-3/TRBV12-4	14	TRBJ2-5	-	few	CASSRGLSGETQYF	TGTGCCAGCAGCCGGGGACTTAGCGGAGAGACCCAGTACTTC
TRBV10-3	15	TRBJ2-4	-	-	CAISEGPTAKNIQYF	TGTGCCATCAGTGAAGGGCCTACAGCCAAAAACATTCAGTACTTC
TRBV5-4	16	TRBJ2-7	-	few	CASSVSRDRSTYEQYF	TGTGCCAGCAGCGTATCCCGGGACCGGAGTACCTACGAGCAGTACTTC
TRBV25-1	14	TRBJ2-1	-	-	CASSDYGSSDEQFF	TGTGCCAGCAGTGATTATGGGAGTTCGGATGAGCAGTTCTTC
TRBV9	14	TRBJ2-4	-	many	CASSVRGGENIQYF	TGTGCCAGCAGCGTCAGGGGAGGGGAAAACATTCAGTACTTC
TRBV2	16	TRBJ2-5	-	-	CASRSGLVTLSETQYF	TGTGCCAGCAGGTCGGGACTCGTGACTCTATCAGAGACCCAGTACTTC
TRBV7-2	14	TRBJ2-2	TRBD1	-	CASSTDRSTGELFF	TGTGCCAGCAGCACGGACAGGAGCACCGGGGAGCTGTTTTTT
TRBV28	16	TRBJ2-7	-	few	CASRSQGGRSSYEQYF	TGTGCCAGCAGGTCCCAGGGTGGCCGTAGCTCCTACGAGCAGTACTTC
TRBV5-1	13	TRBJ2-7	TRBD1	-	CAGSRTGTYEQYF	TGCGCCGGCAGCAGGACAGGGACCTACGAGCAGTACTTC
TRBV4-1	18	TRBJ1-4	TRBD1	-	CASSQDTGTGGRKEKLFF	TGCGCCAGCAGCCAAGACACCGGGACAGGGGGCCGGAAGGAAAAACTGTTTTTT
TRBV5-1	14	TRBJ2-5	-	few	CASSLGPVQETQYF	TGCGCCAGCAGCTTGGGGCCAGTTCAAGAGACCCAGTACTTC
TRBV9	13	TRBJ1-2	-	few	CASSPGHLYGYTF	TGTGCCAGCAGCCCTGGACATCTCTATGGCTACACCTTC
TRBV28	13	TRBJ2-2	-	-	CASSWRDTGELFF	TGTGCCAGCAGTTGGAGGGACACCGGGGAGCTGTTTTTT
TRBV20-1	12	TRBJ1-2	-	-	CSGGATYYGYTF	TGCAGCGGTGGGGCCACTTACTATGGCTACACCTTC
TRBV3-1	14	TRBJ2-7	-	many	CASTLEGRPYEQYF	TGTGCCAGCACCCTAGAAGGGCGACCCTACGAGCAGTACTTC
TRBV7-9	15	TRBJ2-7	-	-	CASSPRTAHDYEQYF	TGTGCCAGCAGCCCGCGGACTGCCCACGACTACGAGCAGTACTTC
TRBV7-9	15	TRBJ2-6	-	-	CASSSEGVGANVLTF	TGTGCCAGCAGCTCGGAGGGTGTTGGGGCCAACGTCCTGACTTTC
TRBV7-7	13	TRBJ1-1	-	-	CASSLYENTEAFF	TGTGCTAGCAGCTTATATGAGAACACTGAAGCTTTCTTT
TRBV5-5	16	TRBJ1-1	-	once	CASSLYVGHGNTEAFF	TGTGCCAGCAGCTTGTATGTGGGACACGGAAACACTGAAGCTTTCTTT
TRBV25-1	14	TRBJ2-3	-	few	CASSAPGSTDAQYF	TGTGCCAGCAGTGCTCCAGGAAGCACAGATGCGCAGTATTTT
TRBV18	16	TRBJ2-4	-	-	CASSPTQGLAKNIQYF	TGTGCCAGCTCACCAACCCAGGGTCTAGCCAAAAACATTCAGTACTTC
TRBV5-1	13	TRBJ2-5	-	-	CASRSTLGETQYF	TGCGCCAGCAGAAGCACTCTCGGAGAGACCCAGTACTTC
TRBV7-9	14	TRBJ2-3	-	many	CASSSTGRADTQYF	TGTGCCAGCAGCTCTACAGGGAGGGCAGATACGCAGTATTTT
TRBV12-3/TRBV12-4	14	TRBJ2-3	-	once	CACTALAHADTQYF	TGTGCCTGCACCGCACTAGCTCACGCAGATACGCAGTATTTT